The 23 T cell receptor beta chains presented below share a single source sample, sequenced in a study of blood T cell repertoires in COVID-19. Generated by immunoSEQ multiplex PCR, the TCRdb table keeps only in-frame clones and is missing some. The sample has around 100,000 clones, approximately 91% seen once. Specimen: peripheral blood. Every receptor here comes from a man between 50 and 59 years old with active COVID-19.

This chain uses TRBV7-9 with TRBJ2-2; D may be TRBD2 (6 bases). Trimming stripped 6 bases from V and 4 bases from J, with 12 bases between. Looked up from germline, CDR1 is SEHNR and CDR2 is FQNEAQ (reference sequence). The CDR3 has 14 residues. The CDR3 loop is CASSGNGGTGELFF. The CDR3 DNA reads TGTGCCAGCAGTGGTAACGGGGGCACCGGGGAGCTGTTTTTT. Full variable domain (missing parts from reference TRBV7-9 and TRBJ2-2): DTGVSQNPRHKITKRGQNVTFRCDPISEHNRLYWYRQTLGQGPEFLTYFQNEAQLEKSRLLSDRFSAERPKGSFSTLEIQRTEQGDSAMYLCASSGNGGTGELFFGEGSRLTVL.

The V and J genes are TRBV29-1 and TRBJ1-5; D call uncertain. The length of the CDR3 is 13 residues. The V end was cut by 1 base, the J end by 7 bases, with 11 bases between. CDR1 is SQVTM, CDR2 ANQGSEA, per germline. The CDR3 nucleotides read TGCAGCGTTGAAGTGGGGTCGGGGCAGCCCCAGCATTTT. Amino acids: CSVEVGSGQPQHF.

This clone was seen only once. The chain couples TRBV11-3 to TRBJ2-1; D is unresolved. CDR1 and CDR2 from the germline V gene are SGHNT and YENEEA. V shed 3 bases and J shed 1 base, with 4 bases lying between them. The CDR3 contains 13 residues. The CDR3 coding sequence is TGTGCCAGCAGCTTTCAATCCTACAATGAGCAGTTCTTC. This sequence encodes CASSFQSYNEQFF.

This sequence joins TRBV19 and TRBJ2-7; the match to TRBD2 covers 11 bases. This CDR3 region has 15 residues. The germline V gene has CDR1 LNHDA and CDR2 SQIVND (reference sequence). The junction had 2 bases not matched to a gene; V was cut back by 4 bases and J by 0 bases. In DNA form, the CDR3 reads TGTGCCAGTAGTACGGGACTAGCGGCCTCCTACGAGCAGTACTTC. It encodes CASSTGLAASYEQYF.

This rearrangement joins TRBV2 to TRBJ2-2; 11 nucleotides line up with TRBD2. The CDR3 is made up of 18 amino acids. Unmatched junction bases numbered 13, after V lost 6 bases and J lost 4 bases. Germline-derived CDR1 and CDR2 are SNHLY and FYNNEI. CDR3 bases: TGTGCCAGCAGGGGGGTGGTAGCGGGAGGGCCGGGCACCGGGGAGCTGTTTTTT. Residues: CASRGVVAGGPGTGELFF.

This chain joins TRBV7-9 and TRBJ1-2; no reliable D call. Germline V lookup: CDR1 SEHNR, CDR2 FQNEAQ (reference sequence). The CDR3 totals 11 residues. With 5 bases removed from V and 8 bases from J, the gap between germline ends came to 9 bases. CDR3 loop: CASSPAGGYTF. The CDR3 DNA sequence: TGTGCCAGCAGCCCCGCCGGGGGCTACACCTTC.

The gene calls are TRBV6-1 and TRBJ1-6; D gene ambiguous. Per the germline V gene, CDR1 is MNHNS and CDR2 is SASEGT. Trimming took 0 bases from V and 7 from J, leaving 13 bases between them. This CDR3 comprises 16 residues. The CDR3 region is CASSEAYAGNNSPLHF. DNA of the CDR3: TGTGCCAGCAGTGAAGCGTACGCAGGAAACAATTCACCCCTCCACTTT.

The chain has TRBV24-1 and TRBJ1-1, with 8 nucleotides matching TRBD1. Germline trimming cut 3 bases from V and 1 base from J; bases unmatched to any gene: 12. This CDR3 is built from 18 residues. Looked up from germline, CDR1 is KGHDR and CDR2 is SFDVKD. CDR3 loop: CATSDRQGANKGNTEAFF. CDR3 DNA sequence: TGTGCCACCAGTGATCGCCAGGGGGCTAATAAGGGGAACACTGAAGCTTTCTTT.

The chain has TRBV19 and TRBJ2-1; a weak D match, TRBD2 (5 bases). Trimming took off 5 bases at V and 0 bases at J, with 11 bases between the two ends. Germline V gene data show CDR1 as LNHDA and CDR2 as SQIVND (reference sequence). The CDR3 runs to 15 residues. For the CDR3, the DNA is TGTGCCAGTAGTGCCGGAGGACGCTCCTACAATGAGCAGTTCTTC. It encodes CASSAGGRSYNEQFF.

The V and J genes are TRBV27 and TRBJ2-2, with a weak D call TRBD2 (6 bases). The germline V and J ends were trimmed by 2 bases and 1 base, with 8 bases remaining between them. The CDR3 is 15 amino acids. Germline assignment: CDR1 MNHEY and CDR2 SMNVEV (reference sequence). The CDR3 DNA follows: TGTGCCAGCAGTTTAAGGGGACTGAACACCGGGGAGCTGTTTTTT. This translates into CASSLRGLNTGELFF.

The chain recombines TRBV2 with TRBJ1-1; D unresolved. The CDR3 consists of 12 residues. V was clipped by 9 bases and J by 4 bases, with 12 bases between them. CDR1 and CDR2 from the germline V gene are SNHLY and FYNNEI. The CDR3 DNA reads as TGTGCCAGTGCCCGGGGTTTCACTGAAGCTTTCTTT. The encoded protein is CASARGFTEAFF.

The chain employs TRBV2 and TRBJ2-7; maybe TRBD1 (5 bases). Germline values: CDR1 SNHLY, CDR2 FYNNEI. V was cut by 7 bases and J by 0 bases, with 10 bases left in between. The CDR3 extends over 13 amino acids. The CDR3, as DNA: TGTGCCAGCATCGGCGACAGCTCCTACGAGCAGTACTTC. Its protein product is CASIGDSSYEQYF. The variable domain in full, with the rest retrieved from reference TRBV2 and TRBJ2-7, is EPEVTQTPSHQVTQMGQEVILRCVPISNHLYFYWYRQILGQKVEFLVSFYNNEISEKSEIFDDQFSVERPDGSNFTLKIRSTKLEDSAMYFCASIGDSSYEQYFGPGTRLTVT.

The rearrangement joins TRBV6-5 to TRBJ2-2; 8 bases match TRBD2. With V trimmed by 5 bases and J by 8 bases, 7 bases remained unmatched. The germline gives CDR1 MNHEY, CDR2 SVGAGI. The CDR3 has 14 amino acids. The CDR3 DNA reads TGTGCCAGCAGTATGGGACTAGGAACGGGGGAGCTGTTTTTT. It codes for CASSMGLGTGELFF.

CDR3 coding DNA: TGTGCCAGCAGCCCTGGCAGGGGCGCTGAAGCTTTCTTT. Translating gives CASSPGRGAEAFF. The chain is built from TRBV7-3 and TRBJ1-1, with D perhaps matching TRBD1 (6 bases). V gave up 5 bases and J gave up 6 bases, with 13 bases separating them. The CDR3 loop spans 13 amino acids. From germline, CDR1 is SGHTA and CDR2 FQGTGA.

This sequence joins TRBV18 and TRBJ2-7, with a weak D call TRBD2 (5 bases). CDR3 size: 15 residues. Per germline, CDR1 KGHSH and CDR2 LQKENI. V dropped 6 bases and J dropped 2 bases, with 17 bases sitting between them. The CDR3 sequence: CASSRDLAGAYEQYV. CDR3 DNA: TGTGCCAGCTCTCGAGATCTAGCCGGAGCCTACGAGCAGTACGTC.

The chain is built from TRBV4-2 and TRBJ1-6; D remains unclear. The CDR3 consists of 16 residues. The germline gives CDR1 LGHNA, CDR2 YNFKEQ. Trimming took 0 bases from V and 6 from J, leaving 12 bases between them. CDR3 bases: TGTGCCAGCAGCCAAGATAACGAGCCCCTTAATTCACCCCTCCACTTT. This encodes CASSQDNEPLNSPLHF.

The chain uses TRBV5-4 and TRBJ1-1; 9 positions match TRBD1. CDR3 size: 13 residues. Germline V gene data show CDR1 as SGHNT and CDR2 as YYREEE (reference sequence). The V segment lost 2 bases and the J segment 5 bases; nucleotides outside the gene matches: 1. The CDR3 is CASSLQGATEAFF. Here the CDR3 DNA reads TGTGCCAGCAGCTTACAGGGGGCGACTGAAGCTTTCTTT.

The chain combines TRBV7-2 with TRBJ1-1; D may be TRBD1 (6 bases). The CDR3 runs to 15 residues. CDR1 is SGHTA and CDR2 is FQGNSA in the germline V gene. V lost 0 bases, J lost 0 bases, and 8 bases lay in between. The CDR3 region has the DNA TGTGCCAGCAGCTTAGCTACAGGGATGAACACTGAAGCTTTCTTT. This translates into CASSLATGMNTEAFF.

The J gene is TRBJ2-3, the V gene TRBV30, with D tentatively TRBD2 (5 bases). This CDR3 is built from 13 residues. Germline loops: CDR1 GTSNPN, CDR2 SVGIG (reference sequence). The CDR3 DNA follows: TGTGCTTATGGTGGCGGGCCCACAGATACGCAGTATTTT. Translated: CAYGGGPTDTQYF.

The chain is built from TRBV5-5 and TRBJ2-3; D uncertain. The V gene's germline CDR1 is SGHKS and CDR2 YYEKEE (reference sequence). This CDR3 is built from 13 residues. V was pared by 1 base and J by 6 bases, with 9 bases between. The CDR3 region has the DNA TGTGCCAGCAGCTTGAATAGCTTTGATACGCAGTATTTT. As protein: CASSLNSFDTQYF. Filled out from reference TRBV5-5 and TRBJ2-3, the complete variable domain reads DAGVTQSPTHLIKTRGQQVTLRCSPISGHKSVSWYQQVLGQGPQFIFQYYEKEERGRGNFPDRFSARQFPNYSSELNVNALLLGDSALYLCASSLNSFDTQYFGPGTRLTVL.

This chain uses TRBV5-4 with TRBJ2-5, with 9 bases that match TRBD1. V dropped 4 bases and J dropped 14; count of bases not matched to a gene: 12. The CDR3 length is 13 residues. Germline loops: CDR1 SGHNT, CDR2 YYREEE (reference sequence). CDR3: CASSVTGGPMGYF. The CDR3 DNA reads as TGTGCCAGCAGCGTGACAGGGGGTCCTATGGGATACTTC.

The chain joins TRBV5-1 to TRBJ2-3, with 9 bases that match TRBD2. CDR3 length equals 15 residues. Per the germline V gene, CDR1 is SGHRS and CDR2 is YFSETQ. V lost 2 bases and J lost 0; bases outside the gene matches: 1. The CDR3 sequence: CASSLAGGSTDTQYF. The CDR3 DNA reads TGCGCCAGCAGCTTAGCGGGGGGTAGCACAGATACGCAGTATTTT.

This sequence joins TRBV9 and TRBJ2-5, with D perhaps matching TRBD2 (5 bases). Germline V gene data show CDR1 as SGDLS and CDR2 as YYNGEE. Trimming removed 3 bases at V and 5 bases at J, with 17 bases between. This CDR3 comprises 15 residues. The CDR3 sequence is CASSANPGVSETQYF. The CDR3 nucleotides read TGTGCCAGCAGCGCAAACCCCGGGGTATCGGAGACCCAGTACTTC.